The 9 T cell receptor beta chains below all came from one sample that was sequenced in a study of blood T cell repertoires in COVID-19. Only in-frame clones appear in the TCRdb table, and some are missing; sequencing was by immunoSEQ multiplex PCR. The data contain roughly 190,000 clones, around nine tenths of them singletons. The sample comprised peripheral blood. The receptors originated from a man between 65 and 85 years old with acute or convalescent COVID-19.

J is TRBJ2-3 and V is TRBV4-1; D might be TRBD2 (7 bases). The CDR3 runs to 16 residues. Germline V gene data show CDR1 as MGHRA and CDR2 as YSYEKL. V was cut by 0 bases and J by 0 bases, with 10 bases left in between. In DNA, the CDR3 is TGCGCCAGCAGCCAAGAGGGGGGGCCAAGCACAGATACGCAGTATTTT. It codes for CASSQEGGPSTDTQYF.

The gene calls are TRBV5-1 and TRBJ2-7, with 8 positions matching TRBD1. With 0 bases clipped from V and 2 bases from J, the junction kept 7 bases outside the gene matches. This CDR3 comprises 16 residues. Germline V CDR1 and CDR2: SGHRS, YFSETQ. The CDR3 loop reads CASSLATGGFPYEQYF. The CDR3 bases are TGCGCCAGCAGCTTGGCCACAGGGGGGTTCCCCTACGAGCAGTACTTC.

The chain links TRBV14 to TRBJ1-2, with D possibly matching TRBD1 (6 bases). Trimming took off 1 base at V and 8 bases at J, with 14 bases between the two ends. Germline CDR1 is SGHDN and CDR2 is FVKESK. The CDR3 is 14 amino acids. CDR3 coding DNA: TGTGCCAGCAGCCAAGGTCAGGGGCGCAGAGGCTACACCTTC. It is translated as CASSQGQGRRGYTF.

The J gene is TRBJ2-5, the V gene TRBV2, with 8 bases that match TRBD2. After removal of 2 bases from V and 0 bases from J, the junction contained 8 bases not matched to a gene. Germline CDR1 reads SNHLY; CDR2 reads FYNNEI. This CDR3 comprises 17 residues. CDR3 bases: TGTGCCAGCAGTGAAAGAGAGCGGGGGTCGTACCAAGAGACCCAGTACTTC. Translated, it gives CASSERERGSYQETQYF.

V usage is TRBV19 and J usage is TRBJ2-1; 8 bases agree with TRBD2. CDR1 LNHDA and CDR2 SQIVND come from the germline V gene (reference sequence). V lost 10 bases, J lost 8 bases, and 16 bases stayed unmatched. This CDR3 is built from 15 residues. The CDR3 sequence: CAISSQTSGGDEQFF. The CDR3 coding sequence is TGTGCCATCAGCAGTCAAACTAGCGGTGGGGATGAGCAGTTCTTC.

The rearrangement uses TRBV30 and TRBJ2-5; D is unresolved. In germline, CDR1 is GTSNPN, CDR2 SVGIG (reference sequence). The V and J ends lost 0 bases and 0 bases respectively, with 8 bases between them. CDR3 length equals 14 residues. The CDR3 spells CAWSVNMYQETQYF. The CDR3 nucleotides read TGTGCCTGGAGTGTCAACATGTACCAAGAGACCCAGTACTTC. The full variable domain, its missing parts supplied by reference TRBV30 and TRBJ2-5, is SQTIHQWPATLVQPVGSPLSLECTVEGTSNPNLYWYRQAAGRGLQLLFYSVGIGQISSEVPQNLSASRPQDRQFILSSKKLLLSDSGFYLCAWSVNMYQETQYFGPGTRLLVL.

The chain joins TRBV28 to TRBJ2-7, with 8 bases identical to TRBD1. The V and J ends lost 8 bases and 1 base, in that order; junction bases with no gene match: 10. CDR1 MDHEN and CDR2 SYDVKM come from the germline V gene. CDR3 length: 15 amino acids. CDR3 region: CASASGQGSSYEQYF. CDR3 sequence (DNA): TGTGCCAGCGCCTCCGGACAGGGAAGTTCCTACGAGCAGTACTTC.

This clone was observed a handful of times. Here the CDR3 DNA reads TGCGCCAGCAGCGCCAGGACAGGGGGAGCCTATGGCTACACCTTC. It codes for CASSARTGGAYGYTF. V gene TRBV5-1 combines with J gene TRBJ1-2; 10 positions match TRBD1. This CDR3 has 15 residues. Unmatched junction bases numbered 7, after V lost 4 bases and J lost 4 bases. Germline lookup yields CDR1 SGHRS and CDR2 YFSETQ. The variable domain in full, with the rest retrieved from reference TRBV5-1 and TRBJ1-2, is KAGVTQTPRYLIKTRGQQVTLSCSPISGHRSVSWYQQTPGQGLQFLFEYFSETQRNKGNFPGRFSGRQFSNSRSEMNVSTLELGDSALYLCASSARTGGAYGYTFGSGTRLTVV.

The chain uses TRBV2 and TRBJ1-2; the D is unclear. The CDR3 runs to 12 residues. CDR1 is SNHLY, CDR2 FYNNEI, per germline. V dropped 1 base and J dropped 7 bases, with 7 bases sitting between them. The CDR3 DNA reads TGTGCCAGCAGTGAAGTCAAGAGTGGCTACACCTTC. Its translation is CASSEVKSGYTF. The whole variable domain, remainder taken from reference TRBV2 and TRBJ1-2, is EPEVTQTPSHQVTQMGQEVILRCVPISNHLYFYWYRQILGQKVEFLVSFYNNEISEKSEIFDDQFSVERPDGSNFTLKIRSTKLEDSAMYFCASSEVKSGYTFGSGTRLTVV.